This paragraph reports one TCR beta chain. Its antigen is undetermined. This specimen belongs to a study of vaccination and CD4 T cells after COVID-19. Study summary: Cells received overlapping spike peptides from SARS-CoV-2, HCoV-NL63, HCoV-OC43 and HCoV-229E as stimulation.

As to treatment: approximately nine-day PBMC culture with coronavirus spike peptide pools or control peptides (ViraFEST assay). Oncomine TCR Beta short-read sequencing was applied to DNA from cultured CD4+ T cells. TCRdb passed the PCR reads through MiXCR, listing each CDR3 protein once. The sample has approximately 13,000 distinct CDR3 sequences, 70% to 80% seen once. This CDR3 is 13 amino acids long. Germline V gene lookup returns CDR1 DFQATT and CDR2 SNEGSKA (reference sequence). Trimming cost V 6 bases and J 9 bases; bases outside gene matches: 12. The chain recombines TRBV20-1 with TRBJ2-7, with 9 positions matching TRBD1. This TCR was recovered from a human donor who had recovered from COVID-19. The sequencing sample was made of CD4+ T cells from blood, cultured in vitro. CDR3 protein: CSALLGQGKRQYF. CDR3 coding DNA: TGCAGTGCCCTCCTGGGACAGGGTAAAAGGCAGTACTTC.